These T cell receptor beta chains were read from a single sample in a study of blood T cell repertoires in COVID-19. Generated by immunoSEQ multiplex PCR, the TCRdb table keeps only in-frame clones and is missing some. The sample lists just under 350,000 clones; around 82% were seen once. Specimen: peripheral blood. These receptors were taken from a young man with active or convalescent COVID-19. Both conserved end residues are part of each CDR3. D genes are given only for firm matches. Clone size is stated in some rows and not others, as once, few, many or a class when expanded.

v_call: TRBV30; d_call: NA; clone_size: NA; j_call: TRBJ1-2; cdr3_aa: CAWSVLRGEGYTF; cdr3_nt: TGTGCCTGGAGTGTACTCAGGGGTGAGGGCTACACCTTC
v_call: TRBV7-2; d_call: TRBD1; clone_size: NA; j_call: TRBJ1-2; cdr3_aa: CASSSSGQGIYGYTF; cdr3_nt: TGTGCCAGCAGCTCCTCGGGACAGGGAATTTATGGCTACACCTTC
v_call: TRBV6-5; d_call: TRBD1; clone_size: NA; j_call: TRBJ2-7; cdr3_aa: CASTRGQGYEQYF; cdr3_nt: TGTGCCAGCACTAGAGGACAGGGGTACGAGCAGTACTTC
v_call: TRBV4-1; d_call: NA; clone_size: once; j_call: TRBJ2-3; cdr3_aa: CASSQVLASSTDTQYF; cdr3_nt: TGCGCCAGCAGCCAAGTCCTAGCGAGTAGCACAGATACGCAGTATTTT
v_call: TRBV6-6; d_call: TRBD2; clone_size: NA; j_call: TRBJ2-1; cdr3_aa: CASSPSLTSGRPSSYNEQFF; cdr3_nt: TGTGCCAGCAGTCCCTCTCTGACTAGCGGGCGCCCGAGCTCCTACAATGAGCAGTTCTTC
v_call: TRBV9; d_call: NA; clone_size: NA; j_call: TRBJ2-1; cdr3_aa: CASSVERNEQFF; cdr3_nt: TGTGCCAGCAGCGTTGAGCGAAATGAGCAGTTCTTC
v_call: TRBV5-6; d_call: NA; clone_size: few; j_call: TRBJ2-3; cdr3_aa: CASSLLADTDTQYF; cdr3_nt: TGTGCCAGCAGCTTGTTAGCGGACACAGATACGCAGTATTTT
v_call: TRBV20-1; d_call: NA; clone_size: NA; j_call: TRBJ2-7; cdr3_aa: CSASRDEQYF; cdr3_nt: TGCAGTGCTAGTCGGGACGAGCAGTACTTC
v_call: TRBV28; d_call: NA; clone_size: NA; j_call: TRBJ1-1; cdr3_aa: CASGEGAALNTEAFF; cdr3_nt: TGTGCCAGCGGGGAAGGGGCAGCCTTGAACACTGAAGCTTTCTTT
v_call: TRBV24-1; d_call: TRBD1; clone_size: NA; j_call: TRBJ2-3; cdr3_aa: CATGNRGADTQYF; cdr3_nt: TGTGCCACCGGCAACAGGGGTGCAGATACGCAGTATTTT
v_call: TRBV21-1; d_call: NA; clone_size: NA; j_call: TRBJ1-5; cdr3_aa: CASSKVTGLAQHF; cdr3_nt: TGTGCCAGCAGCAAAGTAACAGGATTGGCCCAGCATTTT
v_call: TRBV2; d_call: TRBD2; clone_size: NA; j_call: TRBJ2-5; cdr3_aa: CASSFQRGDQGETQYF; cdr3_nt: TGTGCCAGCAGTTTCCAGCGGGGGGACCAAGGAGAGACCCAGTACTTC
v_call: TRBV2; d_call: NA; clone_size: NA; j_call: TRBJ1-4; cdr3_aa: CASSERWRNEKLFF; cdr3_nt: TGTGCCAGCAGTGAAAGGTGGAGGAATGAAAAACTGTTTTTT
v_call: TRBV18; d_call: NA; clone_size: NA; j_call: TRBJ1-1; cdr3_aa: CASSLPGSGENTEAFF; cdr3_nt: TGTGCCAGCTCTCTACCGGGCTCGGGGGAGAACACTGAAGCTTTCTTT
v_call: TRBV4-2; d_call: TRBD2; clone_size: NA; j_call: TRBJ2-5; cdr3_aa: CASSPGGGNAQETQYF; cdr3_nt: TGTGCCAGCAGCCCCGGGGGGGGGAACGCCCAAGAGACCCAGTACTTC
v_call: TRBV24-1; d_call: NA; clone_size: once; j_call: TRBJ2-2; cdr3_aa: CATSVGVALRTGELFF; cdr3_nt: TGTGCCACCAGTGTTGGGGTAGCGCTACGCACCGGGGAGCTGTTTTTT
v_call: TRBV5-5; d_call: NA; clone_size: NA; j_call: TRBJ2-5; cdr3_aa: CASSLYGQETQYF; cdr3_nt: TGTGCCAGCAGCTTGTACGGGCAAGAGACCCAGTACTTC
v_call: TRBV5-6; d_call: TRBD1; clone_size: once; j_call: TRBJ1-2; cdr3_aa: CASSHPGADRGNGYTF; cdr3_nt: TGTGCCAGCAGCCACCCCGGGGCGGACAGGGGAAATGGCTACACCTTC